Below, 14 T cell receptor beta chains from the same sample are listed, as sequenced in a study of blood T cell repertoires in COVID-19. The protocol was immunoSEQ multiplex PCR, while the TCRdb copy is restricted to in-frame clones and leaves out a portion. The sample contains roughly 190,000 clones, approximately 90% of which appear only once. Sequencing was done on a sample of peripheral blood. These receptor sequences come from a man in his forties with active or convalescent COVID-19.

The chain uses TRBV12-5 and TRBJ2-3; TRBD2 agrees at 16 bases. J gave up 0 bases and V 2 bases, and 8 bases lay outside the gene matches. CDR1 is LGHNT, CDR2 FRNRAP, per germline. This CDR3 has 20 residues. The CDR3 spells CASGLSGTSGGDLSTDTQYF. The CDR3 DNA reads as TGTGCTAGTGGTTTGTCCGGGACTAGCGGGGGGGATTTGAGCACAGATACGCAGTATTTT.

In DNA, the CDR3 is TGCAGTGCTAGTCCGACAGGGGATCCCTACGAGCAGTACTTC. Its translation: CSASPTGDPYEQYF. The chain links TRBV20-1 to TRBJ2-7, with 8 positions matching TRBD1. J gave up 2 bases and V 3 bases, and 6 bases lay outside the gene matches. This CDR3 has 14 amino acids. Germline loops: CDR1 DFQATT, CDR2 SNEGSKA (reference sequence).

V gene TRBV7-9 combines with J gene TRBJ2-7; 10 positions agree with TRBD2. With V trimmed by 5 bases and J by 5 bases, 9 bases remained unmatched. This CDR3 contains 15 residues. Per germline, CDR1 SEHNR and CDR2 FQNEAQ (reference sequence). The CDR3 nucleotides read TGTGCCAGCAGCCTGCCGGTTCTAGCGGGAGACGAGCAGTACTTC. This encodes CASSLPVLAGDEQYF.

This chain joins TRBV5-1 and TRBJ2-6; D possibly corresponds to TRBD1 (5 bases). Germline V CDR1 and CDR2: SGHRS, YFSETQ. Trimming pared 5 bases from V and 0 bases from J, leaving 12 bases between. This CDR3 has 16 residues. In DNA, the CDR3 is TGCGCCAGCAGAGGGGCCCTGAGCTCTGGGGCCAACGTCCTGACTTTC. Its translation: CASRGALSSGANVLTF.

The chain uses TRBV9 and TRBJ2-7, with TRBD2 matching over 7 bases. The CDR3 sequence is 14 residues long. The germline V gene encodes CDR1 SGDLS and CDR2 YYNGEE. Trimming removed 0 bases from V and 7 bases from J; junction bases left unmatched: 7. The CDR3 loop reads CASSVEPGGGEQYF. CDR3 DNA: TGTGCCAGCAGCGTAGAACCGGGGGGAGGGGAGCAGTACTTC. Complete variable domain (other parts from reference TRBV9 and TRBJ2-7): DSGVTQTPKHLITATGQRVTLRCSPRSGDLSVYWYQQSLDQGLQFLIQYYNGEERAKGNILERFSAQQFPDLHSELNLSSLELGDSALYFCASSVEPGGGEQYFGPGTRLTVT.

V and J are TRBV3-1 (or the pseudogene TRBV3-2) and TRBJ2-3; 12 nucleotides agree with TRBD2. Germline CDR1 reads LGHDT; CDR2 reads YNNKEL (reference sequence). V was pared by 5 bases and J by 3 bases, with 6 bases of the junction left unmatched. The CDR3 totals 16 residues. The CDR3 bases are TGTGCCAGCAGCAACCGACTAGCGGGAGTGACAGATACGCAGTATTTT. It codes for CASSNRLAGVTDTQYF.

This chain connects TRBV19 to TRBJ2-1, with D possibly being TRBD2 (6 bases). The CDR3 sequence is 15 residues long. V was trimmed by 1 base and J by 2 bases, leaving 9 bases between them. CDR1 is LNHDA, CDR2 SQIVND, per germline (reference sequence). CDR3 in amino acids: CASSIAGVTYNEQFF. The CDR3 coding sequence is TGTGCCAGTAGTATAGCGGGAGTGACCTACAATGAGCAGTTCTTC.

In its sample, this clone was seen once. The rearrangement joins TRBV4-1 to TRBJ1-1; TRBD1 agrees at 9 bases. The length of the CDR3 is 19 residues. Germline lookup yields CDR1 MGHRA and CDR2 YSYEKL. V lost 0 bases, J lost 1 base, and 12 bases stayed unmatched. The CDR3 is CASSQEGKRTGVWNTEAFF. CDR3 bases: TGCGCCAGCAGCCAAGAGGGAAAAAGGACAGGGGTATGGAACACTGAAGCTTTCTTT.

The chain carries TRBV5-1 and TRBJ1-3, with 8 bases matching TRBD1. The CDR3 contains 18 residues. CDR1 SGHRS and CDR2 YFSETQ come from the germline V gene. V was pared by 4 bases and J by 0 bases, with 12 bases of the junction left unmatched. The DNA of the CDR3 is TGCGCCAGCAGCGGGATGACAGGGGCGAGGGGCTCTGGAAACACCATATATTTT. Translated, it gives CASSGMTGARGSGNTIYF.

This clone was recorded only once. This rearrangement joins TRBV30 to TRBJ2-1; TRBD2 matches at 9 bases. This CDR3 has 13 residues. V shed 7 bases, J shed 10 bases, and the junction held 11 bases outside the gene matches. The germline V gene has CDR1 GTSNPN and CDR2 SVGIG (reference sequence). CDR3 sequence (DNA): TGTGCCTCCTCCCGCGGGAGGGCCGACGAGCAGTTCTTC. It encodes CASSRGRADEQFF.

The gene calls are TRBV28 and TRBJ2-5; tentatively, D is TRBD2 (6 bases). The CDR3 runs 12 residues. The germline V and J ends were trimmed by 6 bases and 5 bases, with 10 bases remaining between them. The germline V gene has CDR1 MDHEN and CDR2 SYDVKM. CDR3 coding DNA: TGTGCCAGCAGCCGGGACTCGGAGACCCAGTACTTC. Translated: CASSRDSETQYF.

The V and J genes are TRBV18 and TRBJ2-7; D is perhaps TRBD1 (6 bases). This CDR3 has 15 residues. Germline V gene lookup returns CDR1 KGHSH and CDR2 LQKENI. Trimming removed 5 bases at V and 4 bases at J, with 18 bases between. The CDR3 protein is CASSITKGGEYEQYF. CDR3 DNA: TGTGCCAGCTCAATCACCAAAGGGGGTGAATACGAGCAGTACTTC.

The rearrangement joins TRBV9 to TRBJ2-2; 14 bases match TRBD2. Looked up from germline, CDR1 is SGDLS and CDR2 is YYNGEE. Trimming at V came to 4 bases and at J to 0 bases, leaving 5 bases not matched to a gene. The CDR3 runs to 18 residues. The DNA for the CDR3 is TGTGCCAGCAGCTGGGGACTAGCGGGAGTTTCGAACACCGGGGAGCTGTTTTTT. Amino acids: CASSWGLAGVSNTGELFF.

This chain uses TRBV25-1 with TRBJ2-2, with 8 bases that match TRBD1. The CDR3 sequence is 16 residues long. J was trimmed by 6 bases and V by 4 bases; bases with no gene match: 10. Germline CDR1 MGHDK, CDR2 SYGVNS. The CDR3 here is CASSAIGQGSPGELFF. In DNA form, the CDR3 reads TGTGCCAGCAGTGCCATAGGACAGGGCAGTCCCGGGGAGCTGTTTTTT.